Listed below are T cell receptor beta chains from one sample, sequenced in a study of cytomegalovirus exposure and HLA in healthy donors. Profiled with immunoSEQ multiplex PCR; TCRdb holds only in-frame clones, not every one. Found here are about 150,000 clones, around 75% of them singletons; the top ten hold around 4.2%. The sequenced sample consisted of PBMCs. These receptor sequences come from a man aged 55 to 70 in good health and CMV-seronegative. Both conserved end residues are part of each CDR3. Each record gives: D gene, J gene, clone size, V gene, CDR3 protein, CDR3 DNA. D genes are given only for firm matches. Clone size is stated in some rows and not others, as once, few, many or a class when expanded.

>TRBD2|TRBJ2-1|once|TRBV9
CASSVGGSGEQFF
TGTGCCAGCAGCGTAGGCGGGAGCGGCGAGCAGTTCTTC
>NA|TRBJ2-1|NA|TRBV6-5
CASSYLGLRNEQFF
TGTGCCAGCAGTTACCTGGGACTTCGCAATGAGCAGTTCTTC
>NA|TRBJ2-7|NA|TRBV10-3
CAISESEGAGEQYF
TGTGCCATCAGTGAGTCAGAGGGAGCTGGGGAGCAGTACTTC
>TRBD1|TRBJ1-6|NA|TRBV4-1
CASSQNRGAPNSPLHF
TGCGCCAGCAGCCAAAACAGGGGCGCACCAAATTCACCCCTCCACTTT
>NA|TRBJ2-5|NA|TRBV19
CASSIGGGRGETQYF
TGTGCCAGTAGTATAGGCGGCGGCAGGGGAGAGACCCAGTACTTC
>NA|TRBJ2-7|NA|TRBV19
CASSITTGTRKYF
TGTGCCAGTAGTATCACCACAGGGACCCGAAAGTACTTC
>NA|TRBJ2-2|few|TRBV28
CASSLGVGTGELFF
TGTGCCAGCAGTCTAGGGGTCGGCACCGGGGAGCTGTTTTTT
>NA|TRBJ2-7|NA|TRBV5-4
CASSFTVGHDEQYF
TGTGCCAGCAGCTTTACGGTGGGCCACGACGAGCAGTACTTC
>NA|TRBJ1-1|NA|TRBV18
CASSPFSQENTEAFF
TGTGCCAGCTCCCCTTTCAGCCAGGAGAACACTGAAGCTTTCTTT
>NA|TRBJ2-7|NA|TRBV5-6
CASSLGGGPISYEQYF
TGTGCCAGCAGCTTGGGAGGCGGCCCGATCTCCTACGAGCAGTACTTC
>NA|TRBJ2-2|NA|TRBV7-9
CASSFSLENTGELFF
TGTGCCAGCAGCTTTTCCCTAGAGAACACCGGGGAGCTGTTTTTT
>NA|TRBJ2-7|few|TRBV18
CASSPLAPGSSYEQYF
TGTGCCAGCTCACCACTAGCTCCCGGGAGCTCCTACGAGCAGTACTTC
>NA|TRBJ2-1|NA|TRBV30
CAWRVDYNEQFF
TGTGCCTGGAGAGTAGACTACAATGAGCAGTTCTTC
>TRBD1|TRBJ2-7|few|TRBV5-6
CASSPWTGSSYEQYF
TGTGCCAGCAGCCCCTGGACAGGGAGCTCCTACGAGCAGTACTTC
>NA|TRBJ1-5|few|TRBV27
CASSSGVSNQPQHF
TGTGCCAGCAGTTCGGGGGTCAGCAATCAGCCCCAGCATTTT
>TRBD1|TRBJ2-3|NA|TRBV9
CASSLPGTGGTDTQYF
TGTGCCAGCAGCCTCCCCGGGACAGGGGGTACAGATACGCAGTATTTT
>NA|TRBJ1-4|NA|TRBV4-1
CASSQDGGKGEKLFF
TGCGCCAGCAGCCAAGACGGAGGCAAAGGGGAAAAACTGTTTTTT
>NA|TRBJ2-3|few|TRBV27
CASRWGVGLGDTQYF
TGTGCCAGCAGATGGGGAGTCGGCCTCGGAGATACGCAGTATTTT
>TRBD1|TRBJ2-7|NA|TRBV5-1
CASSLKGAPYEQYF
TGCGCCAGCAGCTTGAAGGGGGCCCCCTACGAGCAGTACTTC
>NA|TRBJ1-1|once|TRBV7-9
CASSLIGDTEAFF
TGTGCCAGCAGCTTAATCGGGGACACTGAAGCTTTCTTT
>NA|TRBJ1-1|once|TRBV5-4
CASSSPLRGMNTEAFF
TGTGCCAGCAGCTCGCCGCTCCGGGGGATGAACACTGAAGCTTTCTTT
>TRBD1|TRBJ2-1|NA|TRBV7-2
CASSPDRGLMNEQFF
TGTGCCAGCAGCCCCGACAGGGGGCTAATGAATGAGCAGTTCTTC
>TRBD2|TRBJ2-3|NA|TRBV7-8
CASSSGLGTDTQYF
TGTGCCAGCAGCTCGGGACTAGGTACAGATACGCAGTATTTT
>TRBD1|TRBJ1-2|NA|TRBV28
CASSSRQGNYGYTF
TGTGCCAGCAGCAGTCGACAGGGCAACTATGGCTACACCTTC
>NA|TRBJ1-1|NA|TRBV19
CASSMIGQGSFPEAFF
TGTGCCAGTAGTATGATTGGCCAGGGATCATTCCCCGAAGCTTTCTTT
>TRBD1|TRBJ2-7|NA|TRBV7-6
CASSSYRDRGRYEQYF
TGTGCCAGCAGCTCTTACCGGGACAGGGGACGCTACGAGCAGTACTTC
>TRBD1|TRBJ2-6|NA|TRBV4-1
CASSFDRVQVSGANVLTF
TGCGCCAGCAGCTTTGACAGGGTGCAAGTCTCTGGGGCCAACGTCCTGACTTTC
>NA|TRBJ1-5|NA|TRBV7-2
CASSLRPRGNQPQHF
TGTGCCAGCAGCTTACGACCTAGAGGCAATCAGCCCCAGCATTTT
>NA|TRBJ2-3|few|TRBV30
CAWNPQGLADTQYF
TGTGCCTGGAATCCCCAGGGGCTGGCAGATACGCAGTATTTT